The rows below give T cell receptor beta chains drawn from one sample of a study of tumor-infiltrating lymphocytes in oesophageal squamous cell carcinoma. Each CDR3 protein is one row after TCRdb ran MiXCR on the PCR reads. Counted here are some 16,000 distinct CDR3 sequences, roughly 55% occurring once; the ten biggest clones make up over 15%. Sequencing was performed on esophageal tumor tissue. These receptors came from a male donor with esophageal squamous cell carcinoma. Each CDR3 is given with its conserved first and last residue. A D gene is named only where the DNA matches it firmly.

TRBD1 TRBV24-1 CATSADRVNSPLHF
TRBD1 TRBV5-4 CASSGGQGMPGANVLTF
TRBD1 TRBV19 CASSIGTGPEKLFF
NA TRBV7-2 CASSLVLQETQYF
NA TRBV28 CASSLAATQYF
TRBD1 TRBV5-4 CASSWGQGSPSYEQYF
NA TRBV11-2 CASSSSPRQSTDTQYF
TRBD1 TRBV7-6 CASSFGQGYEQYF
NA TRBV12-3/TRBV12-4 CASSFRNYEQYF
TRBD1 TRBV28 CASSLPGQGGETQYF
TRBD1 TRBV7-3 CASSKQGQTYNEQFF
NA TRBV7-6 CASSLFGGDTDTQYF
NA TRBV7-8 CASSPRGRETQYF
NA TRBV7-2 CASSSLPDQPQHF
TRBD1 TRBV28 CAGQGSGANVLTF
NA TRBV7-2 CASSRGPIGLWLHLRF
TRBD2 TRBV7-3 CASSRLTGLAGGNEQFF
TRBD1 TRBV28 CASSFLQGNGSPLHF
TRBD1 TRBV28 CASSSFITGGRGETQYF
TRBD2 TRBV7-3 CASSSGLGDNEQYF
NA TRBV7-2 CASSPAPGLGEQYF
NA TRBV20-1 CSAMPNSRSGNRKETQYF
NA TRBV7-3 CASSLLHGATGELFF
TRBD1 TRBV6-5 CASSFLSYGTGLNTQYF
TRBD2 TRBV7-2 CASSLATSGSSYEQYF
TRBD1 TRBV7-2 CASSLSGTERGETQYF